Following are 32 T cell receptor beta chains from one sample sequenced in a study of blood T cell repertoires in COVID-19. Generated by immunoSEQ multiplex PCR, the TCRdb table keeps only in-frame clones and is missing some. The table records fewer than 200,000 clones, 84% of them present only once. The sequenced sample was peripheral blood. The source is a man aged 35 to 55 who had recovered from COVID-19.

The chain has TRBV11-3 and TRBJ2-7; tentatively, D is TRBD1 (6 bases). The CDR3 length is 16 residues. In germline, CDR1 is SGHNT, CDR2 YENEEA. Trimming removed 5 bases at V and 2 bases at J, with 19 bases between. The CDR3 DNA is TGTGCCAGCAGCCCCCCCCTGGGGGCGCAAACCTACGAGCAGTACTTC. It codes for CASSPPLGAQTYEQYF.

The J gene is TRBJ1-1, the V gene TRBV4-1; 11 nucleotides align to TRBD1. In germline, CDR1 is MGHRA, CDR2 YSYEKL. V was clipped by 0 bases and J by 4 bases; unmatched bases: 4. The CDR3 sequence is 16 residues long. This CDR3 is CASSQDGQGAVTEAFF. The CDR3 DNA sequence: TGCGCCAGCAGCCAAGACGGACAGGGGGCGGTCACTGAAGCTTTCTTT.

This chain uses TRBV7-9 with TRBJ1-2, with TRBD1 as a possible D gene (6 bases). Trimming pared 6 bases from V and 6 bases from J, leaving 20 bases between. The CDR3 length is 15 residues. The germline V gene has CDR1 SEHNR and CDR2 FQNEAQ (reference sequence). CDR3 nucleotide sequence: TGTGCCAGCAGTCTAGGCGCCGCACAGGGCGATGGCTACACCTTC. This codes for CASSLGAAQGDGYTF.

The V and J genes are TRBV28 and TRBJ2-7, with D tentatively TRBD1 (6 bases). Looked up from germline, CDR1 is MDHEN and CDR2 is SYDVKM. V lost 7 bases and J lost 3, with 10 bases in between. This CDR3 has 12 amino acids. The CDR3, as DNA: TGTGCCAGCACGACAGGAAACTACGAGCAGTACTTC. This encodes CASTTGNYEQYF.

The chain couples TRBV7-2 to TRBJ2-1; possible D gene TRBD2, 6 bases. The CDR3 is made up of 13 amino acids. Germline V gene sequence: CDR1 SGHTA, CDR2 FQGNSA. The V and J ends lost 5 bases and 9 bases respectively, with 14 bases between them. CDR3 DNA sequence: TGTGCCAGCAGCCGGGACTCCGCTATTGAGCAGTTCTTC. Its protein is CASSRDSAIEQFF.

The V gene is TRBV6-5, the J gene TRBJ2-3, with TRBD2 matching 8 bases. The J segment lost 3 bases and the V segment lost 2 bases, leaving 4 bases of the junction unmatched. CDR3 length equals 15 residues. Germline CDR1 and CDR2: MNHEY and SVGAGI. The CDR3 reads CASSYALAATDTQYF. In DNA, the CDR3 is TGTGCCAGCAGTTACGCACTAGCGGCGACAGATACGCAGTATTTT.

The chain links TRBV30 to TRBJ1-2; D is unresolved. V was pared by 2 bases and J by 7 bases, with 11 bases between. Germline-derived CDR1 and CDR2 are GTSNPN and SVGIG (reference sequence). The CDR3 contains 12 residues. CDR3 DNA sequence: TGTGCCTGGAGTCCGCACGCGGTTGGCTACACCTTC. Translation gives CAWSPHAVGYTF.

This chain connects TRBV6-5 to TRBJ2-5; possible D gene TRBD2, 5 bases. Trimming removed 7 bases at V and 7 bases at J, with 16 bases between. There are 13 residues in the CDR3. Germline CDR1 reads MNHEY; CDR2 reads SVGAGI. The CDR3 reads CASNPDPRGTQYF. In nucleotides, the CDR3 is TGTGCCAGCAACCCCGATCCTCGGGGGACCCAGTACTTC.

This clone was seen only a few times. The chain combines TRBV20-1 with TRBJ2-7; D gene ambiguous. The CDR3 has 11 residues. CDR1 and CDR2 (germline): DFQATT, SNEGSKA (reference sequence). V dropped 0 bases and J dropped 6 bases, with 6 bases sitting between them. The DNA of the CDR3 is TGCAGTGCTAGAGATTTAATCGAGCAGTACTTC. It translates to CSARDLIEQYF.

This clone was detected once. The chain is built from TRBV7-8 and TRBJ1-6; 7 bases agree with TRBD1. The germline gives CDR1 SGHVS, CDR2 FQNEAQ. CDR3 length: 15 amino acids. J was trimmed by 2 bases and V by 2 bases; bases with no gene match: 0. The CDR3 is CASSLRGPYNSPLHF. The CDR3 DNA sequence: TGTGCCAGCAGCTTAAGGGGGCCCTATAATTCACCCCTCCACTTT. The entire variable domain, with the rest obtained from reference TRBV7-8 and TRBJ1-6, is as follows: GAGVSQSPRYKVAKRGQDVALRCDPISGHVSLFWYQQALGQGPEFLTYFQNEAQLDKSGLPSDRFFAERPEGSVSTLKIQRTQQEDSAVYLCASSLRGPYNSPLHFGNGTRLTVT.

CDR3 coding DNA: TGTGCCAGCAGCCAGCTCCCAGGAAGCACAGATACGCAGTATTTT. Translated: CASSQLPGSTDTQYF. The V call is TRBV14, the J call TRBJ2-3, with unresolved D. Trimming took off 3 bases at V and 0 bases at J, with 10 bases between the two ends. The CDR3 has 15 residues. Germline values: CDR1 SGHDN, CDR2 FVKESK. The full variable domain, in which reference TRBV14 and TRBJ2-3 provide the parts outside the CDR3, is EAGVTQFPSHSVIEKGQTVTLRCDPISGHDNLYWYRRVMGKEIKFLLHFVKESKQDESGMPNNRFLAERTGGTYSTLKVQPAELEDSGVYFCASSQLPGSTDTQYFGPGTRLTVL.

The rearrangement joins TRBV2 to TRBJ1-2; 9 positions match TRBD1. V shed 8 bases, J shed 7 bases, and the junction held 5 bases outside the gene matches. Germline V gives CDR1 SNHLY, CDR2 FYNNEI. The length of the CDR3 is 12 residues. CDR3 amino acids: CASLGQGLGYTF. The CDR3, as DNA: TGTGCCAGCCTAGGACAGGGGCTTGGCTACACCTTC. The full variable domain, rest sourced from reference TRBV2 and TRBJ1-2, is EPEVTQTPSHQVTQMGQEVILRCVPISNHLYFYWYRQILGQKVEFLVSFYNNEISEKSEIFDDQFSVERPDGSNFTLKIRSTKLEDSAMYFCASLGQGLGYTFGSGTRLTVV.

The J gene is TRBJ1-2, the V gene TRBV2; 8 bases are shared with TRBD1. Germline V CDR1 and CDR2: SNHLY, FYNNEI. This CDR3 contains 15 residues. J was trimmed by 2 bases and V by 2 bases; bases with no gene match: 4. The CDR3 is CASSEWGQANYGYTF. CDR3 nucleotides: TGTGCCAGCAGTGAATGGGGACAGGCAAACTATGGCTACACCTTC. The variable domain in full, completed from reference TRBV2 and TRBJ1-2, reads EPEVTQTPSHQVTQMGQEVILRCVPISNHLYFYWYRQILGQKVEFLVSFYNNEISEKSEIFDDQFSVERPDGSNFTLKIRSTKLEDSAMYFCASSEWGQANYGYTFGSGTRLTVV.

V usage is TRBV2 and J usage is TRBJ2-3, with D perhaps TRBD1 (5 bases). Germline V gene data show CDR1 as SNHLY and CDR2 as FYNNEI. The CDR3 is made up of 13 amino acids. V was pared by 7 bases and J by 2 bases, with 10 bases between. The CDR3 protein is CASTDGATDTQYF. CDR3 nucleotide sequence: TGTGCCAGCACCGATGGGGCCACAGATACGCAGTATTTT.

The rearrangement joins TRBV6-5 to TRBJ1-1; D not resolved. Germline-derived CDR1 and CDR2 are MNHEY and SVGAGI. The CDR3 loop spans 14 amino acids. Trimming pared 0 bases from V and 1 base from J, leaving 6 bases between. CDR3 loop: CASSYSTPNTEAFF. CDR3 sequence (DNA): TGTGCCAGCAGTTACTCGACACCGAACACTGAAGCTTTCTTT.

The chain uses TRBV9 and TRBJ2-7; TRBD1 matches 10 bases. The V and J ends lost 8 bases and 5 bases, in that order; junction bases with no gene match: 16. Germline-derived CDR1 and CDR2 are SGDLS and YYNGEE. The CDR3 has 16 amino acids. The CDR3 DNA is TGTGCCAGTTCATCCCCCGGGGGGACAGGGGATGACGAGCAGTACTTC. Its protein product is CASSSPGGTGDDEQYF.

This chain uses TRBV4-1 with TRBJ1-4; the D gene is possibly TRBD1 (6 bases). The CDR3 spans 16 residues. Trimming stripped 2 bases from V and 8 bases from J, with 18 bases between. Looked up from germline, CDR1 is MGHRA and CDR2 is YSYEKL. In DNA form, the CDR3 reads TGCGCCAGCAGCCAATTCCCGGGGCAGGGGAACGAAAAACTGTTTTTT. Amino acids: CASSQFPGQGNEKLFF.

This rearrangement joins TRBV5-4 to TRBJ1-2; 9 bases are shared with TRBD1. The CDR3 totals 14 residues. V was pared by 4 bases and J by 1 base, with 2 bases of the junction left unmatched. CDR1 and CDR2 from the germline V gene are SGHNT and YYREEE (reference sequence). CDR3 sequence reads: CASSQDRGNYGYTF. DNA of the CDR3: TGTGCCAGCAGCCAGGACAGGGGTAACTATGGCTACACCTTC.

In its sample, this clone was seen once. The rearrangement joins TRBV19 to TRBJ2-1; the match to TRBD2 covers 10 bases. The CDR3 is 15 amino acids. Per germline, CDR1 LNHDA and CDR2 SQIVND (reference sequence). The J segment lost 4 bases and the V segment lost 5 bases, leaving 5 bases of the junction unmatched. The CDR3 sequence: CASSGAGGPYNEQFF. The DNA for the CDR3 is TGTGCCAGTAGTGGAGCGGGAGGGCCTTACAATGAGCAGTTCTTC. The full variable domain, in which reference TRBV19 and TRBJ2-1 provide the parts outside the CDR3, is DGGITQSPKYLFRKEGQNVTLSCEQNLNHDAMYWYRQDPGQGLRLIYYSQIVNDFQKGDIAEGYSVSREKKESFPLTVTSAQKNPTAFYLCASSGAGGPYNEQFFGPGTRLTVL.

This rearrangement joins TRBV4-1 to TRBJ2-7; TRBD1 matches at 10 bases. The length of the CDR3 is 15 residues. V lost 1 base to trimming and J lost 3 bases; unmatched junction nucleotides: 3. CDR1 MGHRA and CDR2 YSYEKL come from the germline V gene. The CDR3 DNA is TGCGCCAGCAGCCAAGGAGGGACAGGGGTCTACGAGCAGTACTTC. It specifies CASSQGGTGVYEQYF.

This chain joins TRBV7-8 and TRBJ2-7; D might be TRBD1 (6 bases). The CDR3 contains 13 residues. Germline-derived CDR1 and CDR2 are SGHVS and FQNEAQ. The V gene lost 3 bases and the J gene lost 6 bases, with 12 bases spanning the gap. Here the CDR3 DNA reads TGTGCCAGCAGCTTGCAACAGGGTGGCGAGCAGTACTTC. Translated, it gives CASSLQQGGEQYF. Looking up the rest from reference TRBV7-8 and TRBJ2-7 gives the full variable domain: GAGVSQSPRYKVAKRGQDVALRCDPISGHVSLFWYQQALGQGPEFLTYFQNEAQLDKSGLPSDRFFAERPEGSVSTLKIQRTQQEDSAVYLCASSLQQGGEQYFGPGTRLTVT.

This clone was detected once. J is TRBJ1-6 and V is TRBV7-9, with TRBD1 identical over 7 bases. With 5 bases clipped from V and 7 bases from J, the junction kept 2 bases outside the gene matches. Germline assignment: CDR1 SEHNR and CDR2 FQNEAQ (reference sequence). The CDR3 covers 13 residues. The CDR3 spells CASSEQGNSPLHF. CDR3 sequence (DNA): TGTGCCAGCAGCGAACAGGGGAATTCACCCCTCCACTTT.

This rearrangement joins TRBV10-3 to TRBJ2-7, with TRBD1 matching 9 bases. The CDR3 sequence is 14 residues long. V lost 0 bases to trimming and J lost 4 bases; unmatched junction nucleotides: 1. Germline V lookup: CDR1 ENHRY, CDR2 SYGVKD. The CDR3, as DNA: TGTGCCATCAGTGAGTCGGGACAGGGTTACGAGCAGTACTTC. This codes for CAISESGQGYEQYF.

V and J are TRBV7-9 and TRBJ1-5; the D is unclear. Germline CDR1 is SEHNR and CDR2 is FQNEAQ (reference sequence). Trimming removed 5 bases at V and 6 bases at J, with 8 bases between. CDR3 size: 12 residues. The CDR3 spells CASSDHSQPQHF. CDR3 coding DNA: TGTGCCAGCAGCGATCACAGTCAGCCCCAGCATTTT.

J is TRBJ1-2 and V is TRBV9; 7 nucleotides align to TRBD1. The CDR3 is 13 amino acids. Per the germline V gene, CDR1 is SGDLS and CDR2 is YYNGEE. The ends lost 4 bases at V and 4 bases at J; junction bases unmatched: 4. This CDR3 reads CASSPRQGYGYTF. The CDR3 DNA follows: TGTGCCAGCAGCCCTAGACAGGGCTATGGCTACACCTTC.

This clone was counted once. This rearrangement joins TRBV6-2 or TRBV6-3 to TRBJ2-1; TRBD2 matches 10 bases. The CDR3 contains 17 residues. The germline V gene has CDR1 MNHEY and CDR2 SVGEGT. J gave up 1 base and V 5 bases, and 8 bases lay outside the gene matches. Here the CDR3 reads CASSTKGTSESYNEQFF. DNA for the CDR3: TGTGCCAGCAGTACCAAGGGGACTAGCGAGTCCTACAATGAGCAGTTCTTC.

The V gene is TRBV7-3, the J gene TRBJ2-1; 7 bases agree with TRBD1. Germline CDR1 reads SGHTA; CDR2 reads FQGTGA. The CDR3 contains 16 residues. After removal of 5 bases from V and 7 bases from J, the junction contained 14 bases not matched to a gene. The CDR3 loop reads CASSLRGGAVVNEQFF. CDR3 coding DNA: TGTGCCAGCAGCCTCCGAGGGGGCGCGGTAGTAAATGAGCAGTTCTTC.

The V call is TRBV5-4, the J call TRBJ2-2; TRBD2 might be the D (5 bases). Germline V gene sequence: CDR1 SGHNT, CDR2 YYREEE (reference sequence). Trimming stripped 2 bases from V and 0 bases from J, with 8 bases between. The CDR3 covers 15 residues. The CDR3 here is CASSLVGTNTGELFF. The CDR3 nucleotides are TGTGCCAGCAGCTTAGTCGGGACGAACACCGGGGAGCTGTTTTTT.

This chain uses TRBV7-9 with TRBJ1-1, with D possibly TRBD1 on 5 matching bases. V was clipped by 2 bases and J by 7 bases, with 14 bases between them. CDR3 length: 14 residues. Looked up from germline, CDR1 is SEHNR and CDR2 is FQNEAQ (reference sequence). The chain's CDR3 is CASSLNKGIGEAFF. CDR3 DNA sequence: TGTGCCAGCAGCTTAAACAAGGGGATCGGTGAAGCTTTCTTT.

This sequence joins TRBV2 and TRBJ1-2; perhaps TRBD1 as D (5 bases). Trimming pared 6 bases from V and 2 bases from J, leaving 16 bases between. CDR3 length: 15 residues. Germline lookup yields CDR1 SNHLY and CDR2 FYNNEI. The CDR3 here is CASRLGRAQNYGYTF. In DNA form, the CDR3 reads TGTGCCAGCAGGCTCGGCAGGGCTCAAAACTATGGCTACACCTTC. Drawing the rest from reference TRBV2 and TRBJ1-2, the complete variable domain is EPEVTQTPSHQVTQMGQEVILRCVPISNHLYFYWYRQILGQKVEFLVSFYNNEISEKSEIFDDQFSVERPDGSNFTLKIRSTKLEDSAMYFCASRLGRAQNYGYTFGSGTRLTVV.

The CDR3 region is CASNRAGGLGNEQFF. The CDR3 region has the DNA TGTGCCAGCAATCGAGCGGGAGGGCTGGGCAATGAGCAGTTCTTC. V and J are TRBV27 and TRBJ2-1; 10 bases fit TRBD2. The germline gives CDR1 MNHEY, CDR2 SMNVEV (reference sequence). The junction had 9 bases not matched to a gene; V was cut back by 7 bases and J by 6 bases. The CDR3 runs 15 residues.

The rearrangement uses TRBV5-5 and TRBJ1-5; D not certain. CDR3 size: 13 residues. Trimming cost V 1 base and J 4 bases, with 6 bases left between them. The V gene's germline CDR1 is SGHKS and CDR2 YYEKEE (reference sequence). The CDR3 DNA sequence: TGTGCCAGCAGCTTGTCTCAGAATCAGCCCCAGCATTTT. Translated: CASSLSQNQPQHF.